Listed below are T cell receptor beta chains from one sample, sequenced in a study of graft-versus-host responses after intestinal transplantation. The table came from immunoSEQ multiplex PCR; TCRdb's copy has only in-frame clones and leaves some out. Of about 20,000 clones in the sample, 95% were seen once. The starting material was PBMCs, obtained 23 days after intestinal transplant. These receptors all come from a human patient who received an intestinal transplant, so some T cells may come from the graft donor. Both conserved end residues are part of each CDR3. The D gene is left open where the match is weak. The listing skips clone size in some rows; elsewhere it reads once, few, many or a size class.

d_call: TRBD1
j_call: TRBJ2-7
clone_size: -
v_call: TRBV5-1
cdr3_aa: CASSGSQGSREQYF
cdr3_nt: TGCGCCAGCAGCGGGTCACAGGGGAGTCGCGAGCAGTACTTC

d_call: TRBD1
j_call: TRBJ2-7
clone_size: -
v_call: TRBV28
cdr3_aa: CASSPGTGIEQYF
cdr3_nt: TGTGCCAGCAGTCCCGGGACAGGGATCGAGCAGTACTTC

d_call: -
j_call: TRBJ2-1
clone_size: -
v_call: TRBV21-1
cdr3_aa: CASSKTRGSTYAEQFF
cdr3_nt: TGTGCCAGCAGCAAAACACGGGGTTCGACGTACGCTGAGCAGTTCTTC

d_call: TRBD1
j_call: TRBJ1-2
clone_size: -
v_call: TRBV29-1
cdr3_aa: CSVSRDRGDNYGYTF
cdr3_nt: TGCAGCGTTTCCCGTGACAGGGGTGATAACTATGGCTACACCTTC

d_call: -
j_call: TRBJ2-2
clone_size: -
v_call: TRBV11-3
cdr3_aa: CASSPGAAPGELFF
cdr3_nt: TGTGCCAGCAGCCCAGGGGCTGCCCCCGGGGAGCTGTTTTTT

d_call: TRBD2
j_call: TRBJ2-2
clone_size: -
v_call: TRBV4-1
cdr3_aa: CASSLLLKLASGSGTGELFF
cdr3_nt: TGCGCCAGCAGCCTTTTATTGAAATTAGCTAGCGGGAGTGGTACCGGGGAGCTGTTTTTT

d_call: -
j_call: TRBJ2-7
clone_size: -
v_call: TRBV4-1
cdr3_aa: CASSQEWGSYEQYF
cdr3_nt: TGCGCCAGCAGCCAAGAGTGGGGCTCCTACGAGCAGTACTTC

d_call: -
j_call: TRBJ2-7
clone_size: -
v_call: TRBV6-5
cdr3_aa: CASSPGSTDYEQYF
cdr3_nt: TGTGCCAGCAGCCCAGGGTCAACGGACTACGAGCAGTACTTC

d_call: -
j_call: TRBJ1-1
clone_size: -
v_call: TRBV5-6
cdr3_aa: CASSLVGTEAFF
cdr3_nt: TGTGCCAGCAGCTTGGTGGGGACTGAAGCTTTCTTT

d_call: -
j_call: TRBJ2-7
clone_size: -
v_call: TRBV30
cdr3_aa: CGLAGTYEQYF
cdr3_nt: TGTGGGTTGGCGGGGACCTACGAGCAGTACTTC

d_call: -
j_call: TRBJ2-3
clone_size: once
v_call: TRBV27
cdr3_aa: CASSSIRGTDTQYF
cdr3_nt: TGTGCCAGCAGTTCAATCAGGGGCACAGATACGCAGTATTTT

d_call: -
j_call: TRBJ2-1
clone_size: -
v_call: TRBV5-1
cdr3_aa: CASRPTADPKFF
cdr3_nt: TGCGCCAGCAGGCCTACTGCCGACCCGAAGTTCTTC

d_call: -
j_call: TRBJ2-6
clone_size: -
v_call: TRBV5-1
cdr3_aa: CASSLDYFLNSGANVLTF
cdr3_nt: TGCGCCAGCAGCTTGGATTACTTCCTAAACTCTGGGGCCAACGTCCTGACTTTC

d_call: TRBD1
j_call: TRBJ1-2
clone_size: few
v_call: TRBV27
cdr3_aa: CASSQQGAGGYTF
cdr3_nt: TGTGCCAGCAGTCAACAGGGGGCCGGGGGCTACACCTTC

d_call: -
j_call: TRBJ2-1
clone_size: -
v_call: TRBV21-1
cdr3_aa: CASIPTPSGSRNEQFF
cdr3_nt: TGTGCCAGCATCCCAACTCCTAGCGGGAGTAGGAATGAGCAGTTCTTC

d_call: TRBD1
j_call: TRBJ1-1
clone_size: -
v_call: TRBV28
cdr3_aa: CASSFAGGMTEAFF
cdr3_nt: TGTGCCAGCAGTTTTGCAGGGGGGATGACTGAAGCTTTCTTT

d_call: TRBD1
j_call: TRBJ1-1
clone_size: -
v_call: TRBV7-8
cdr3_aa: CASSLGARNRGNTEAFF
cdr3_nt: TGTGCCAGCAGCTTAGGCGCTAGGAACAGGGGGAACACTGAAGCTTTCTTT

d_call: -
j_call: TRBJ2-5
clone_size: -
v_call: TRBV9
cdr3_aa: CASSVDREETQYF
cdr3_nt: TGTGCCAGCAGCGTAGACAGGGAAGAGACCCAGTACTTC

d_call: TRBD1
j_call: TRBJ2-2
clone_size: -
v_call: TRBV30
cdr3_aa: CAWRLPGGPTGELFF
cdr3_nt: TGTGCCTGGAGGCTACCAGGGGGCCCTACCGGGGAGCTGTTTTTT

d_call: TRBD1
j_call: TRBJ2-7
clone_size: -
v_call: TRBV27
cdr3_aa: CASSLVGTGEFWEQYF
cdr3_nt: TGTGCCAGCAGTTTGGTGGGTACAGGGGAGTTTTGGGAGCAGTACTTC

d_call: -
j_call: TRBJ2-7
clone_size: -
v_call: TRBV10-1
cdr3_aa: CASSPGILYEQYF
cdr3_nt: TGCGCCAGCAGCCCCGGGATCTTGTACGAGCAGTACTTC

d_call: -
j_call: TRBJ1-2
clone_size: -
v_call: TRBV30
cdr3_aa: CAWDRINYGYTF
cdr3_nt: TGTGCCTGGGACAGAATAAACTATGGCTACACCTTC

d_call: -
j_call: TRBJ1-3
clone_size: -
v_call: TRBV30
cdr3_aa: CAWGQLTPGNTIYF
cdr3_nt: TGTGCCTGGGGACAGCTCACCCCTGGAAACACCATATATTTT

d_call: -
j_call: TRBJ2-7
clone_size: -
v_call: TRBV5-8
cdr3_aa: CASSFGLTYEQYF
cdr3_nt: TGTGCCAGCAGCTTTGGGCTCACCTACGAGCAGTACTTC

d_call: -
j_call: TRBJ2-1
clone_size: -
v_call: TRBV7-9
cdr3_aa: CASSLAGRAAHNEQFF
cdr3_nt: TGTGCCAGCAGCTTAGCGGGCCGGGCAGCACACAATGAGCAGTTCTTC

d_call: -
j_call: TRBJ1-1
clone_size: -
v_call: TRBV28
cdr3_aa: CASSLWGENTEAFF
cdr3_nt: TGTGCCAGCAGTTTATGGGGGGAGAACACTGAAGCTTTCTTT

d_call: -
j_call: TRBJ2-7
clone_size: -
v_call: TRBV30
cdr3_aa: CAWSDSYEQYF
cdr3_nt: TGTGCCTGGAGTGACAGCTACGAGCAGTACTTC

d_call: -
j_call: TRBJ2-5
clone_size: -
v_call: TRBV7-9
cdr3_aa: CASSAQETQYF
cdr3_nt: TGTGCCAGCAGCGCCCAAGAGACCCAGTACTTC

d_call: TRBD2
j_call: TRBJ2-2
clone_size: -
v_call: TRBV27
cdr3_aa: CASATSGNGELFF
cdr3_nt: TGTGCCAGCGCGACTAGCGGGAACGGGGAGCTGTTTTTT

d_call: -
j_call: TRBJ2-3
clone_size: -
v_call: TRBV4-1
cdr3_aa: CASSPPRGTDTQYF
cdr3_nt: TGCGCCAGCAGCCCCCCGAGGGGCACAGATACGCAGTATTTT

d_call: -
j_call: TRBJ1-2
clone_size: -
v_call: TRBV2
cdr3_aa: CASSVRAYDGYTF
cdr3_nt: TGTGCCAGCAGTGTTAGGGCTTACGATGGCTACACCTTC

d_call: -
j_call: TRBJ2-3
clone_size: -
v_call: TRBV6-5
cdr3_aa: CASSYLGGSPDTQYF
cdr3_nt: TGTGCCAGCAGTTACCTGGGTGGTTCCCCAGATACGCAGTATTTT

d_call: -
j_call: TRBJ1-4
clone_size: -
v_call: TRBV28
cdr3_aa: CASSPASQGTNEKLFF
cdr3_nt: TGTGCCAGCAGCCCCGCCTCACAGGGTACTAATGAAAAACTGTTTTTT

d_call: TRBD1
j_call: TRBJ2-5
clone_size: -
v_call: TRBV18
cdr3_aa: CASSPPGQQETQYF
cdr3_nt: TGTGCCAGCTCACCACCGGGACAGCAAGAGACCCAGTACTTC

d_call: -
j_call: TRBJ2-1
clone_size: -
v_call: TRBV7-9
cdr3_aa: CASNPQEAVNYNEQFF
cdr3_nt: TGTGCCAGCAACCCCCAGGAAGCGGTGAACTACAATGAGCAGTTCTTC

d_call: TRBD2
j_call: TRBJ2-7
clone_size: -
v_call: TRBV27
cdr3_aa: CASSAYPSGPVEQYF
cdr3_nt: TGTGCCAGCAGTGCGTACCCTAGCGGACCCGTTGAGCAGTACTTC

d_call: TRBD1
j_call: TRBJ2-2
clone_size: -
v_call: TRBV6-4
cdr3_aa: CASSKDRGYTGELFF
cdr3_nt: TGTGCCAGCAGCAAGGACAGGGGGTACACCGGGGAGCTGTTTTTT

d_call: TRBD2
j_call: TRBJ2-7
clone_size: -
v_call: TRBV2
cdr3_aa: CASSSTSGRAAYEQYF
cdr3_nt: TGTGCCAGCAGCTCGACTAGCGGGAGGGCCGCCTACGAGCAGTACTTC

d_call: TRBD1
j_call: TRBJ1-1
clone_size: once
v_call: TRBV10-2
cdr3_aa: CASSGDLRGHPSNTEAFF
cdr3_nt: TGCGCCAGCAGTGGGGACCTCAGGGGGCATCCGTCAAACACTGAAGCTTTCTTT

d_call: TRBD2
j_call: TRBJ2-7
clone_size: -
v_call: TRBV27
cdr3_aa: CASSSLWVAGEYEQYF
cdr3_nt: TGTGCCAGCAGCTCCCTTTGGGTAGCGGGAGAATACGAGCAGTACTTC

d_call: -
j_call: TRBJ2-7
clone_size: -
v_call: TRBV4-1
cdr3_aa: CASSHVRGDYEQYF
cdr3_nt: TGCGCCAGCAGCCATGTGAGGGGGGACTACGAGCAGTACTTC

d_call: -
j_call: TRBJ2-1
clone_size: -
v_call: TRBV9
cdr3_aa: CASTRGGTGSNEQFF
cdr3_nt: TGTGCCAGCACCCGGGGGGGGACAGGTTCCAATGAGCAGTTCTTC

d_call: TRBD2
j_call: TRBJ2-1
clone_size: -
v_call: TRBV7-6
cdr3_aa: CASSLGTSVYEQFF
cdr3_nt: TGTGCCAGCAGCTTAGGGACTAGCGTATATGAGCAGTTCTTC

d_call: -
j_call: TRBJ2-1
clone_size: -
v_call: TRBV28
cdr3_aa: CASGDLPNEQFF
cdr3_nt: TGTGCCAGCGGAGACCTCCCAAATGAGCAGTTCTTC

d_call: TRBD1
j_call: TRBJ2-5
clone_size: few
v_call: TRBV11-3
cdr3_aa: CASSDRGEETQYF
cdr3_nt: TGTGCCAGCAGTGACAGGGGGGAAGAGACCCAGTACTTC

d_call: -
j_call: TRBJ2-1
clone_size: -
v_call: TRBV6-4
cdr3_aa: CASSTNPYNEQFF
cdr3_nt: TGTGCTAGCAGTACGAATCCCTACAATGAGCAGTTCTTC

d_call: -
j_call: TRBJ2-2
clone_size: once
v_call: TRBV10-2
cdr3_aa: CASRRRSRGELFF
cdr3_nt: TGCGCCAGCAGAAGAAGAAGCCGCGGGGAGCTGTTTTTT

d_call: -
j_call: TRBJ2-6
clone_size: -
v_call: TRBV21-1
cdr3_aa: CASSKGEVGPGANVLTF
cdr3_nt: -

d_call: TRBD1
j_call: TRBJ1-3
clone_size: -
v_call: TRBV18
cdr3_aa: CASSPGQGASRSGNTIYF
cdr3_nt: TGTGCCAGCTCACCGGGACAGGGGGCATCCCGCTCTGGAAACACCATATATTTT

d_call: -
j_call: TRBJ2-7
clone_size: -
v_call: TRBV28
cdr3_aa: CASSLMSGPHYEQYF
cdr3_nt: TGTGCCAGCAGTTTAATGAGCGGGCCTCACTACGAGCAGTACTTC

d_call: TRBD1
j_call: TRBJ1-2
clone_size: -
v_call: TRBV13
cdr3_aa: CASSSDSTGDSGYGYTF
cdr3_nt: TGTGCCAGCAGCTCAGACTCTACAGGGGACTCGGGATATGGCTACACCTTC

d_call: TRBD2
j_call: TRBJ2-7
clone_size: -
v_call: TRBV5-4
cdr3_aa: CASSPPGSGSSIYEQYF
cdr3_nt: TGTGCCAGCAGCCCCCCGGGTAGCGGGAGCTCTATCTACGAGCAGTACTTC

d_call: -
j_call: TRBJ2-7
clone_size: once
v_call: TRBV6-6
cdr3_aa: CASSYRVGSEQYF
cdr3_nt: TGTGCCAGCAGTTACAGGGTTGGTTCTGAGCAGTACTTC

d_call: -
j_call: TRBJ1-1
clone_size: -
v_call: TRBV7-6
cdr3_aa: CASSPQKAGAFF
cdr3_nt: TGTGCCAGCAGCCCCCAAAAGGCGGGGGCTTTCTTT

d_call: -
j_call: TRBJ2-1
clone_size: -
v_call: TRBV27
cdr3_aa: CASSLGQAYNEQFF
cdr3_nt: TGTGCCAGCAGTTTAGGGCAGGCCTACAATGAGCAGTTCTTC

d_call: -
j_call: TRBJ1-1
clone_size: -
v_call: TRBV9
cdr3_aa: CASSVAPAFRGGEAEAFF
cdr3_nt: TGTGCCAGCAGCGTAGCCCCAGCCTTTCGGGGGGGGGAGGCTGAAGCTTTCTTT

d_call: TRBD2
j_call: TRBJ2-3
clone_size: -
v_call: TRBV6-5
cdr3_aa: CASSPAGLSTDTQYF
cdr3_nt: TGTGCCAGCAGCCCAGCGGGACTTAGCACAGATACGCAGTATTTT

d_call: -
j_call: TRBJ2-7
clone_size: -
v_call: TRBV5-8
cdr3_aa: CASSLSDSYYEQYF
cdr3_nt: TGTGCCAGCAGCTTATCGGACAGTTACTACGAGCAGTACTTC

d_call: -
j_call: TRBJ2-3
clone_size: -
v_call: TRBV9
cdr3_aa: CASSGRTDTQYF
cdr3_nt: TGTGCCAGCAGCGGACGCACAGATACGCAGTATTTT